The 23 T cell receptor beta chains presented below share a single source sample, sequenced in a study of Graves' ophthalmopathy and Graves' hyperthyroidism. As the template, RNA transcripts were used to amplify TCR beta CDR3 regions. HTBI-primed first-round RT-PCR preceded second-round multiplex PCR. TCRdb re-analysed the multiplex PCR reads in MiXCR, keeping a single row per CDR3 protein. Of around 670,000 distinct CDR3 sequences in the sample, roughly 40% were seen once. The sequencing input was peripheral blood. The receptors originated from an adult man with Graves' ophthalmopathy.

The chain recombines TRBV4-2 with TRBJ1-2; 8 positions match TRBD1. J was trimmed by 8 bases and V by 1 base; bases with no gene match: 6. The CDR3 has 14 residues. Germline loops: CDR1 LGHNA, CDR2 YNFKEQ. The CDR3 DNA is TGTGCCAGCAGCCAAGTAGGGACAGGTATCGGCTACACCTTC. It translates to CASSQVGTGIGYTF.

The chain combines TRBV19 with TRBJ1-5; TRBD1 agrees at 7 bases. The CDR3 consists of 16 residues. After removal of 2 bases from V and 0 bases from J, the junction contained 4 bases not matched to a gene. Germline values: CDR1 LNHDA, CDR2 SQIVND (reference sequence). The CDR3: CASSIKTGNSNQPQHF. CDR3 sequence (DNA): TGTGCCAGTAGTATAAAGACAGGGAATAGCAATCAGCCCCAGCATTTT.

V and J are TRBV12-3 or TRBV12-4 and TRBJ2-5; 9 bases fit TRBD2. J lost 2 bases, V lost 6 bases, and 4 bases had no gene match. The CDR3 has 14 amino acids. The DNA for the CDR3 is TGTGCCAGCAGGGTGAGCGGGGGGCAAGAGACCCAGTACTTC. Translating gives CASRVSGGQETQYF.

The chain couples TRBV28 to TRBJ1-2, with TRBD1 matching 7 bases. CDR3 length equals 13 residues. J lost 3 bases, V lost 6 bases, and 4 bases had no gene match. Germline loops: CDR1 MDHEN, CDR2 SYDVKM. The CDR3 protein is CASRPGTDYGYTF. CDR3 sequence (DNA): TGTGCCAGCAGACCCGGGACAGACTATGGCTACACCTTC.

This clonotype was detected only a few times. The rearrangement links TRBV24-1 to TRBJ2-7; D is possibly TRBD1 (6 bases). The germline CDR1 and CDR2 sequences are KGHDR and SFDVKD. The CDR3 is 13 amino acids. The CDR3: CTSQSRDTNEQYF. CDR3 nucleotide sequence: TGTACCAGCCAAAGCCGGGACACAAACGAGCAGTACTTC.

There are a few counts of this clonotype. The genes are TRBV2 and TRBJ1-1; D ambiguous. V was shortened by 7 bases and J by 6 bases, with 12 bases between the two germline ends. The CDR3 sequence is 12 residues long. CDR1 SNHLY and CDR2 FYNNEI come from the germline V gene. The CDR3 region has the DNA TGTGCCAGCAACGAGGGTAGCCCTGAAGCTTTCTTT. Its protein is CASNEGSPEAFF.

The genes are TRBV11-1 and TRBJ2-7, with 7 bases matching TRBD2. The CDR3 is made up of 17 amino acids. Germline V gives CDR1 SGHAT, CDR2 FQDESV (reference sequence). J gave up 5 bases and V 0 bases, and 13 bases lay outside the gene matches. The CDR3 DNA reads as TGTGCCAGCAGCTTAGCAGGCGGGAGAGCAAGTGTTGACGAGCAGTACTTC. The encoded protein is CASSLAGGRASVDEQYF.

This clonotype was counted ten times or more. The chain employs TRBV6-5 and TRBJ1-2; 12 bases map to TRBD1. The germline V gene has CDR1 MNHEY and CDR2 SVGAGI. Losses at the gene ends were 6 bases for V and 8 bases for J; bases not matched to a gene: 4. The CDR3 length is 13 residues. CDR3 sequence: CASRRDRGQGYTF. Written as DNA, the CDR3 is TGTGCCAGCAGACGGGACAGGGGGCAAGGCTACACCTTC.

This chain joins TRBV7-3 and TRBJ2-7; 7 nucleotides align to TRBD2. The V segment lost 4 bases and the J segment 3 bases; nucleotides outside the gene matches: 9. Germline V gene sequence: CDR1 SGHTA, CDR2 FQGTGA. The CDR3 is 15 residues long. The CDR3 loop reads CASSSVVAGVYEQYF. In DNA, the CDR3 is TGTGCCAGCAGCTCCGTAGTGGCGGGAGTCTACGAGCAGTACTTC.

In its sample, this clonotype was seen a few times. V usage is TRBV20-1 and J usage is TRBJ2-7; D is perhaps TRBD2 (6 bases). CDR3 length equals 15 residues. V was pared by 0 bases and J by 7 bases, with 19 bases between. CDR1 and CDR2 from the germline V gene are DFQATT and SNEGSKA (reference sequence). DNA for the CDR3: TGCAGTGCTAGAGACTCGGGGGTTAGTGCATGGGAGCAGTACTTC. It encodes CSARDSGVSAWEQYF.

The sample holds many counts of this clonotype. This chain uses TRBV29-1 with TRBJ1-1, with 11 bases matching TRBD1. Germline lookup yields CDR1 SQVTM and CDR2 ANQGSEA. The CDR3 runs to 13 residues. With 5 bases clipped from V and 5 bases from J, the junction kept 4 bases outside the gene matches. CDR3 in DNA: TGCAGCGTTTTAGGGACAGGGGGTACTGAAGCTTTCTTT. Protein: CSVLGTGGTEAFF.

The table lists this clonotype with many counts. J is TRBJ2-2 and V is TRBV29-1; no reliable D call. V was cut by 6 bases and J by 1 base, with 6 bases left in between. The CDR3 sequence is 12 residues long. Germline V gives CDR1 SQVTM, CDR2 ANQGSEA. CDR3 DNA: TGCAGCGTCGCGTTGAACACCGGGGAGCTGTTTTTT. Amino acid sequence: CSVALNTGELFF.

The chain employs TRBV12-3 or TRBV12-4 and TRBJ1-2; the match to TRBD1 covers 8 bases. The CDR3 is made up of 15 amino acids. V lost 7 bases to trimming and J lost 2 bases; unmatched junction nucleotides: 9. The DNA of the CDR3 is TGTGCCAGCACCACAGGGGGTGGGATAAACTATGGCTACACCTTC. This encodes CASTTGGGINYGYTF.

This clonotype was found a few times. The chain joins TRBV25-1 to TRBJ2-3, with 9 nucleotides matching TRBD2. The CDR3 has 15 amino acids. Germline CDR1 is MGHDK and CDR2 is SYGVNS. V trimming: 2 bases; J trimming: 1 base; junction bases outside the gene matches: 1. In DNA, the CDR3 is TGTGCCAGCAGTGAAATAGCGGGGGGCACAGATACGCAGTATTTT. Protein product: CASSEIAGGTDTQYF. Based on the CDR3 plus reference TRBV25-1 and TRBJ2-3, the full variable domain is EADIYQTPRYLVIGTGKKITLECSQTMGHDKMYWYQQDPGMELHLIHYSYGVNSTEKGDLSSESTVSRIRTEHFPLTLESARPSHTSQYLCASSEIAGGTDTQYFGPGTRLTVL.

Notes on this clonotype: A much larger clone sits a single nucleotide away, making a read error possible. The gene calls are TRBV7-2 and TRBJ2-5; 8 bases fit TRBD1. Per the germline V gene, CDR1 is SGHTA and CDR2 is FQGNSA. V trimming: 5 bases; J trimming: 5 bases; junction bases outside the gene matches: 7. This CDR3 comprises 14 residues. CDR3: CASSPTGDPETQYF. CDR3 nucleotide sequence: TGTGCCAGCAGCCCGACAGGGGATCCGGAGACCCAGTACTTC.

This chain uses TRBV10-3 with TRBJ2-2, with TRBD1 identical over 9 bases. Trimming took 10 bases from V and 7 from J; bases not matched to a gene: 13. CDR1 ENHRY and CDR2 SYGVKD come from the germline V gene. CDR3 length: 15 residues. The CDR3 DNA reads TGTGCCACGACCGGGACAGGGAAGAAGGGCGGGGAGCTGTTTTTT. It yields the protein CATTGTGKKGGELFF.

This clonotype appeared once. The chain links TRBV10-2 to TRBJ1-3, with 9 nucleotides matching TRBD1. V lost 6 bases, J lost 0 bases, and 3 bases stayed unmatched. Germline-derived CDR1 and CDR2 are WSHSY and SAAADI. The CDR3 is 15 amino acids. The CDR3 is CASSGTGRSGNTIYF. The CDR3 DNA reads as TGCGCCAGCAGCGGGACAGGGCGCTCTGGAAACACCATATATTTT.

This clonotype has a single count. A read error is possible here, since a much larger clone lies one base away. The V gene is TRBV20-1, the J gene TRBJ1-3, with TRBD1 matching over 8 bases. Germline V CDR1 and CDR2: DFQATT, SNEGSKA (reference sequence). The CDR3 length is 15 residues. With V trimmed by 5 bases and J by 11 bases, 17 bases remained unmatched. CDR3 sequence reads: CSAGTGGSSGSAIYF. In DNA, the CDR3 is TGCAGTGCTGGAACAGGGGGATCCTCTGGAAGCGCCATATATTTT.

The J gene is TRBJ2-5, the V gene TRBV25-1; 10 bases align to TRBD1. V lost 5 bases to trimming and J lost 4 bases; unmatched junction nucleotides: 13. There are 17 residues in the CDR3. Germline V gene data show CDR1 as MGHDK and CDR2 as SYGVNS. The CDR3: CASSSSTSRDRGETQYF. In DNA form, the CDR3 reads TGTGCCAGCAGTTCATCGACTAGCCGGGACAGGGGAGAGACCCAGTACTTC.

The rearrangement uses TRBV20-1 and TRBJ2-2, with D unclear. There are 14 residues in the CDR3. CDR1 and CDR2 (germline): DFQATT, SNEGSKA (reference sequence). V was cut by 6 bases and J by 6 bases, with 17 bases left in between. Here the CDR3 DNA reads TGCAGTGCCCAGTCGATACAGACCCCCGGGGAGCTGTTTTTT. Its translation: CSAQSIQTPGELFF.

This clonotype was detected only once. The V call is TRBV10-3, the J call TRBJ1-5, with D hard to call. CDR3 length equals 14 residues. CDR1 and CDR2 (germline): ENHRY, SYGVKD. Trimming took off 2 bases at V and 2 bases at J, with 7 bases between the two ends. CDR3 loop: CAISELTGNQPQHF. In nucleotides, the CDR3 is TGTGCCATCAGTGAGCTAACAGGCAATCAGCCCCAGCATTTT.

This clonotype was seen at least ten times. The chain couples TRBV25-1 to TRBJ2-5; 12 bases align to TRBD1. Germline V gene data show CDR1 as MGHDK and CDR2 as SYGVNS. With V trimmed by 8 bases and J by 5 bases, 3 bases remained unmatched. The CDR3 spans 13 residues. DNA of the CDR3: TGTGCCAGCGGGACAGGGGGCGAGGAGACCCAGTACTTC. Translated: CASGTGGEETQYF.

The J gene is TRBJ2-5, the V gene TRBV19; the D is unclear. The CDR3 sequence is 14 residues long. Trimming took off 4 bases at V and 3 bases at J, with 12 bases between the two ends. Germline CDR1 LNHDA, CDR2 SQIVND (reference sequence). CDR3 amino acids: CASSSSGLKETQYF. In DNA form, the CDR3 reads TGTGCCAGTAGTAGCTCCGGGCTCAAAGAGACCCAGTACTTC.